This TCR beta chain is from a study of blood T cell repertoires in COVID-19. Study-level information: Sites across the United States, Italy and Spain contributed samples from acute and convalescent COVID-19. T cells, B-cell-depleted T cells, or PBMCs provided the cDNA or gDNA that served as material.

The CDR3 sequence is 12 residues long. Germline loops: CDR1 LNHDA, CDR2 SQIVND (reference sequence). The germline V and J ends were trimmed by 5 bases and 7 bases, with 9 bases remaining between them. As handled by the study authors: Amplification of reference gene primers provided the estimated nucleated cell counts. The method was immunoSEQ multiplex PCR; TCRdb's version includes in-frame clones alone and lacks a portion of them. D and trimming come from the DNA, and the V and J calls and clone size come from that table. This sample yields about 200,000 clones, of which roughly 87% are seen a single time; roughly 21% belongs to the top ten.

The chain links TRBV19 to TRBJ1-5; no clear D gene. This sequence was found in a man in his fifties or sixties with active or convalescent COVID-19. The sample taken for sequencing was peripheral blood. The CDR3 region is CASSPLGQPQHF. As DNA, the CDR3 is TGTGCCAGTAGTCCCCTCGGGCAGCCCCAGCATTTT.